This T cell receptor beta chain was observed in a study of Graves' ophthalmopathy and Graves' hyperthyroidism. Amplifying from RNA transcripts, the study obtained TCR beta CDR3 regions. HTBI primers were used in a first-round RT-PCR, which preceded a second-round multiplex PCR. TCRdb used MiXCR to reprocess the multiplex PCR reads, holding one entry per CDR3 protein. Of 240,000 or so distinct CDR3 sequences listed, 45% to 55% are singletons. Germline assignment: CDR1 SGHTA and CDR2 FQGNSA. The V gene lost 6 bases and the J gene lost 4 bases, with 15 bases spanning the gap. This CDR3 spans 14 amino acids.

The source of this sequence is an adult man with Graves' ophthalmopathy. The chain carries TRBV7-2 and TRBJ2-5, with unresolved D. Sequencing input: peripheral blood. Here the CDR3 reads CASSRSWVRETQYF. The CDR3 DNA reads TGTGCCAGCAGTCGGTCCTGGGTGAGAGAGACCCAGTACTTC.